This paragraph covers one TCR beta chain sequence. One entry per CDR3 protein results from TCRdb running MiXCR on the RT-PCR reads. In the table there are about 700,000 distinct CDR3 sequences, approximately 15% of which are singletons. Per the germline V gene, CDR1 is MDHEN and CDR2 is SYDVKM. The CDR3 length is 13 residues. Trimming removed 2 bases at V and 0 bases at J, with 4 bases between. The sample was memory CD4+ T cells from blood. The receptor's source is a female donor in good health, serving as a healthy control. This chain joins TRBV28 and TRBJ2-5, with unresolved D. CDR3 region: CASSLPHQETQYF. The CDR3 DNA sequence: TGTGCCAGCAGTTTACCTCACCAAGAGACCCAGTACTTC.